This T cell receptor (beta chain) was recovered during a study of Ad26.COV2.S vaccination and SARS-CoV-2 variants. For the study at large: The donor participated in the COV1001 trial, in its Ad26.COV2.S arm.

Sample treatment: roughly 20 received Ad26.COV2.S at low or high dose, single or two shots; about 5 received placebo; per-sample allocation not given. At day 63 after the first vaccine or placebo injection, samples were drawn. A remark on this clone: The antigen is not known.

The protocol was immunoSEQ multiplex PCR, while the TCRdb copy is restricted to in-frame clones and leaves out a portion. The sample records 350,000 to 450,000 clones, 70% to 90% being singletons. CDR1 is SGHRS and CDR2 is YFSETQ in the germline V gene. CDR3 length: 15 amino acids. Trimming took 3 bases from V and 2 from J; bases not matched to a gene: 4. Overall study findings and caveats: An underestimation of total T cell responses may have resulted from the TCR breadth and depth analyses. People who got the vaccine had more spike-specific TCR breadth than people who got placebo.

Here the sequenced sample was peripheral blood, taken in a trial of Ad26.COV2.S vaccine versus placebo. This sequence joins TRBV5-1 and TRBJ2-7; 11 bases align to TRBD2. The sequence came from a person aged 18-65 years who received the Ad26.COV2.S COVID-19 vaccine or a placebo. The CDR3 region has the DNA TGCGCCAGCAGCTGGGGACTAGCGGACACCTACGAGCAGTACTTC. This translates into CASSWGLADTYEQYF.